The rows below give T cell receptor beta chains drawn from one sample of a study of T cells in localized non-small cell lung cancer. Profiled with immunoSEQ multiplex PCR; TCRdb holds only in-frame clones, not every one. The data contain approximately 3,200 clones, 29% of them seen just once; the ten biggest clones take up about 16%. The sample here was lung tumor tissue, taken before any cancer treatment. The source is a man between 40 and 70 years old with stage III lung adenocarcinoma. Both conserved end residues are part of each CDR3. The order of the fields is V gene, J gene, clone size, D gene, CDR3 DNA, CDR3 protein. The D gene is left open where the match is weak. The size field is filled for only some rows; it gives once, few, many or a size class.

V: TRBV9; J: TRBJ2-2; size: large; D: .; DNA: TGTGCCAGCAGCGCCGGGACATCTACCACCGGGGAGCTGTTTTTT; CDR3: CASSAGTSTTGELFF
V: TRBV11-3; J: TRBJ1-6; size: few; D: TRBD1; DNA: TGTGCCAGCAGCTCAACAAGGACAGGGCAGTTGACCCTCCACTTT; CDR3: CASSSTRTGQLTLHF
V: TRBV28; J: TRBJ1-6; size: .; D: .; DNA: TGTGCCAGCAGTTTAGGTGACAGAAATTCACCCCTCCACTTT; CDR3: CASSLGDRNSPLHF
V: TRBV19; J: TRBJ2-5; size: .; D: .; DNA: TGTGCCAGTAGTATAGGGGGGAGAGAGACCCAGTACTTC; CDR3: CASSIGGRETQYF
V: TRBV14; J: TRBJ2-3; size: .; D: TRBD1; DNA: TGTGCCAGCAGCCTCCTTCCGGGACAGGGGCAAGATACGCAGTATTTT; CDR3: CASSLLPGQGQDTQYF
V: TRBV11-3; J: TRBJ1-6; size: .; D: .; DNA: TGTGCCAGCAGCCAGGTATCCCCATCGGGGATTTCACCCCTCCACTTT; CDR3: CASSQVSPSGISPLHF
V: TRBV19; J: TRBJ2-1; size: few; D: .; DNA: TGTGCCAGTAGTAGGGTATACGATGAGCAGTTCTTC; CDR3: CASSRVYDEQFF
V: TRBV6-8; J: TRBJ2-7; size: .; D: .; DNA: TGTGCCAGCATAGACGACAGCCCCTACGAGCAGTACTTC; CDR3: CASIDDSPYEQYF
V: TRBV28; J: TRBJ1-3; size: .; D: .; DNA: TGTGCCAGCAGTTTGGAACTGTATGGAAACACCATATATTTT; CDR3: CASSLELYGNTIYF
V: TRBV6-4; J: TRBJ1-2; size: few; D: .; DNA: TGTGCCAGCAGCCAAAACACCAACTATGGCTACACCTTC; CDR3: CASSQNTNYGYTF
V: TRBV14; J: TRBJ1-6; size: .; D: .; DNA: TGTGCCAGCAGCCAGGGGGGCTCCTATAATTCACCCCTCCACTTT; CDR3: CASSQGGSYNSPLHF
V: TRBV6-8; J: TRBJ1-1; size: large; D: .; DNA: TGTGCCAGCAGTTACTCCTGGAACACTGAAGCTTTCTTT; CDR3: CASSYSWNTEAFF
V: TRBV11-3; J: TRBJ2-7; size: .; D: .; DNA: TGTGCCAGCAGCGCCCGGACACTTACCTACGAGCAGTACTTC; CDR3: CASSARTLTYEQYF
V: TRBV6-4; J: TRBJ1-2; size: few; D: TRBD1; DNA: TGTGCCATCACCGGGACAGGCGGCTACACCTTC; CDR3: CAITGTGGYTF
V: TRBV9; J: TRBJ1-5; size: few; D: TRBD1; DNA: TGTGCCAGCCAGGGGGCCAATCAGCCCCAGCATTTT; CDR3: CASQGANQPQHF
V: TRBV28; J: TRBJ2-2; size: .; D: .; DNA: TGTGCCAGCAGTTTATCTTTCAGACCGAACACCGGGGAGCTGTTTTTT; CDR3: CASSLSFRPNTGELFF
V: TRBV25-1; J: TRBJ2-4; size: few; D: TRBD1; DNA: TGTGCCAGCAGTGAACCGGGGGACAGGGAGGGCATTCAGTACTTC; CDR3: CASSEPGDREGIQYF
V: TRBV6-8; J: TRBJ2-7; size: .; D: .; DNA: TGTGCCAGCAGCATTACATACGGGGAGGCCTACGAGCAGTACTTC; CDR3: CASSITYGEAYEQYF
V: TRBV6-7; J: TRBJ1-1; size: .; D: .; DNA: TGTGCCAGCCACGAGGGCACTGAAGCTTTCTTT; CDR3: CASHEGTEAFF
V: TRBV9; J: TRBJ2-1; size: medium-sized; D: .; DNA: TGTGCCAGCACCAGTCAAGGACAGGAGCAGTTCTTC; CDR3: CASTSQGQEQFF
V: TRBV6-8; J: TRBJ2-6; size: few; D: TRBD1; DNA: TGTGCCAGCTCTCCAAGGGACAGGGGGCCTGGGGCCAACGTCCTGACTTTC; CDR3: CASSPRDRGPGANVLTF
V: TRBV28; J: TRBJ2-4; size: .; D: .; DNA: TGTGCCAGCAGTTCAGGGGAGGGGAGACTAGCCAAAAACATTCAGTACTTC; CDR3: CASSSGEGRLAKNIQYF
V: TRBV9; J: TRBJ2-5; size: .; D: .; DNA: TGTGCCAGCAGCGTGGGGCCGGACTATTGGGAGACCCAGTACTTC; CDR3: CASSVGPDYWETQYF
V: TRBV11-3; J: TRBJ1-6; size: .; D: .; DNA: TGTGCCAGCAGCCCGGAGACAGGTCTAAATTCACCCCTCCACTTT; CDR3: CASSPETGLNSPLHF
V: TRBV6-8; J: TRBJ1-2; size: few; D: TRBD1; DNA: TGTGCCATTGGGACAGGGCGCTATGGCTACACCTTC; CDR3: CAIGTGRYGYTF